This T cell receptor beta chain was identified in a study of T cell responses to AZD1222 COVID-19 vaccine. CDR1 and CDR2 from the germline V gene are PRHDT and FYEKMQ (reference sequence). V lost 3 bases, J lost 2 bases, and 13 bases lay in between. This CDR3 is built from 15 residues. Profiled with immunoSEQ multiplex PCR; TCRdb holds only in-frame clones, not every one. This table has fewer than 120,000 clones, roughly 90% appearing once. The sample here was peripheral blood, taken 28 days after the second AZD1222 dose. This clonotype was obtained from an adult who received the AZD1222 COVID-19 vaccine. The V gene is TRBV13, the J gene TRBJ1-1, with D tentatively TRBD1 (6 bases). The CDR3 nucleotides are TGTGCCAGCAGCTTCCGTCAGGGACAAAACACTGAAGCTTTCTTT. Translating it yields CASSFRQGQNTEAFF.